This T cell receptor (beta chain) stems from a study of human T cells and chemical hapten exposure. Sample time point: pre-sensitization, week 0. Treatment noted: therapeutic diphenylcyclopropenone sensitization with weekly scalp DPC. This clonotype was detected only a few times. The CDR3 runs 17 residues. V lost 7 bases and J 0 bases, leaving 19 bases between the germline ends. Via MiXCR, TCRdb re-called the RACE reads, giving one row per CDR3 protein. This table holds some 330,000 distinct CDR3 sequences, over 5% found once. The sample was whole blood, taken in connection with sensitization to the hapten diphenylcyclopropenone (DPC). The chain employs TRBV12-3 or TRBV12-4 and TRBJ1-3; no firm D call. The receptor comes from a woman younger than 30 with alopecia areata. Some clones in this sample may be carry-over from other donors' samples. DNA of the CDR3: TGTGCCAGCACCCCTTTACCACAAATCTTCTCTGGAAACACCATATATTTT. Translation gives CASTPLPQIFSGNTIYF.